This T cell receptor (beta chain) appears in the sequencing data of a study of T cells in Graves' hyperthyroidism and ophthalmopathy. Researchers took RNA transcripts and amplified the TCR beta CDR3 regions from them. During a first-round RT-PCR of the TCR CDR3, the HTBI primer set was used. TCRdb redid the calling of the multiplex PCR reads with MiXCR, one entry per CDR3 protein. The repertoire holds roughly 840,000 distinct CDR3 sequences, with approximately 40% as singletons. Germline lookup yields CDR1 DFQATT and CDR2 SNEGSKA (reference sequence). The CDR3 totals 15 residues. V lost 6 bases and J 7 bases, leaving 24 bases between the germline ends.

The chain uses TRBV20-1 and TRBJ2-5; the D gene could be TRBD1 or TRBD2 (5 bases each). Sequenced: blood. This receptor was obtained from a man aged 18-30 years with Graves' hyperthyroidism. DNA of the CDR3: TGCAGTGCCTCACCGGGACCCTACCCCTACGGGACCCAGTACTTC. Its protein is CSASPGPYPYGTQYF.